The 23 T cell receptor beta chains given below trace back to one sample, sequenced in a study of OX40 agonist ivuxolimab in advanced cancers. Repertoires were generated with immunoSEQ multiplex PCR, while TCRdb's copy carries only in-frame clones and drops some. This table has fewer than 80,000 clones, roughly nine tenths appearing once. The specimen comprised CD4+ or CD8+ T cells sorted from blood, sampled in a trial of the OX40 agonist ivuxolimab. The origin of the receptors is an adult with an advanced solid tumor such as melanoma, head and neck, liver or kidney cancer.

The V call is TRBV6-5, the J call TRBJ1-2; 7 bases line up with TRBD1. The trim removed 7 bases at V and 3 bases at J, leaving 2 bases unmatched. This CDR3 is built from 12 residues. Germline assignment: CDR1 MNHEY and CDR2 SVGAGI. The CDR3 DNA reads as TGTGCCAGCACAGGGGGGGACTATGGCTACACCTTC. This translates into CASTGGDYGYTF.

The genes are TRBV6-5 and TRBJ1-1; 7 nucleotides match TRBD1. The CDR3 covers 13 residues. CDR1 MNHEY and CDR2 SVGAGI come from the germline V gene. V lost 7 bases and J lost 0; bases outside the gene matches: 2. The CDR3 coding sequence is TGTGCCAGCAAGGGACAGTTGAACACTGAAGCTTTCTTT. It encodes CASKGQLNTEAFF.

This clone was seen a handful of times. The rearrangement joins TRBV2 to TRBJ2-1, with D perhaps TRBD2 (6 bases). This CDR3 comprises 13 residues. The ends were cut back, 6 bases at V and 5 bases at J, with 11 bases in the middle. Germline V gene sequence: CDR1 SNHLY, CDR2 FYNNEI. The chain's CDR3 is CASSLDYNNEQFF. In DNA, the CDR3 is TGTGCCAGCAGCCTGGACTACAACAATGAGCAGTTCTTC.

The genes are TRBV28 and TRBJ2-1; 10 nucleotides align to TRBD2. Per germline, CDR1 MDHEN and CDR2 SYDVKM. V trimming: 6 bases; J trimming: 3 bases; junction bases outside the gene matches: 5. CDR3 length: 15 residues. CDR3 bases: TGTGCCAGCAGCCGTTGGACTAGCGGCTACAATGAGCAGTTCTTC. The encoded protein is CASSRWTSGYNEQFF.

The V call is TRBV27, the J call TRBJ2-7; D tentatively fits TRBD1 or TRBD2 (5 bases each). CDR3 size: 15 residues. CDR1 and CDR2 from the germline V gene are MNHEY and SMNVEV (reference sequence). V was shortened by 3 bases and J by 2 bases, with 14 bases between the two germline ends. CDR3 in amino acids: CASSFLGAPAYEQYF. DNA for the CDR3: TGTGCCAGCAGTTTCCTCGGGGCGCCCGCCTACGAGCAGTACTTC.

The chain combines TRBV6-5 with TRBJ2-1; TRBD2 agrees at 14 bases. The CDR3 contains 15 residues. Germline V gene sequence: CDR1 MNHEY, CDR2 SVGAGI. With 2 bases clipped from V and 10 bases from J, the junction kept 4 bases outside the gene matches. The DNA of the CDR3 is TGTGCCAGCAGTTACGCGACTAGCGGGAGGGGCGAGCAGTTCTTC. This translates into CASSYATSGRGEQFF.

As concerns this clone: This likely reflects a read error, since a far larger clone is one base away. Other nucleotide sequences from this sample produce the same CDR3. CDR3 nucleotide sequence: TGTGCCAGCCAGGGGCAGGGGGCACCGTTGGGCGGCTACACCTTC. Its translation is CASQGQGAPLGGYTF. This chain connects TRBV2 to TRBJ1-2, with 8 bases aligning to TRBD1. The CDR3 loop spans 15 amino acids. Trimming cost V 8 bases and J 8 bases; bases outside gene matches: 16. Germline CDR1 reads SNHLY; CDR2 reads FYNNEI.

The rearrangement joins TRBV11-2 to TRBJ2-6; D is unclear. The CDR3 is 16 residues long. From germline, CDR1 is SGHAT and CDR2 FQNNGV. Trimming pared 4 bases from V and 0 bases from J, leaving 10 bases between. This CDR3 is CASSSGRSSGANVLTF. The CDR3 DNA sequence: TGTGCCAGCAGCTCCGGACGGAGCTCTGGGGCCAACGTCCTGACTTTC.

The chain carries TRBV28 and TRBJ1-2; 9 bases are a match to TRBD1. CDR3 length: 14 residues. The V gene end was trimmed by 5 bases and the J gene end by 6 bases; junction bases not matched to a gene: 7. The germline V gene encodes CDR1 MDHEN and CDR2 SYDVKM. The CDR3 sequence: CASSGRDRVDGYTF. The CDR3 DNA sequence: TGTGCCAGCAGTGGCCGGGACAGGGTTGATGGCTACACCTTC.

CDR3 region: CASSAPGQTYEQYF. The CDR3 region has the DNA TGTGCCAGCAGTGCCCCGGGACAAACCTACGAGCAGTACTTC. V and J are TRBV28 and TRBJ2-7; D is possibly TRBD1 (6 bases). The V end lost 5 bases, the J end lost 2 bases, and 13 bases lay between the germline ends. Germline V CDR1 and CDR2: MDHEN, SYDVKM. The CDR3 has 14 amino acids.

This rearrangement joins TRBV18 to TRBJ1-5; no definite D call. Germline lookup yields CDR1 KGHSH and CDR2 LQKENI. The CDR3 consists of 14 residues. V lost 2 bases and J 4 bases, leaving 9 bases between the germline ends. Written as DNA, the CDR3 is TGTGCCAGCTCACCAAACGGGCAAAATCAGCCCCAGCATTTT. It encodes CASSPNGQNQPQHF.

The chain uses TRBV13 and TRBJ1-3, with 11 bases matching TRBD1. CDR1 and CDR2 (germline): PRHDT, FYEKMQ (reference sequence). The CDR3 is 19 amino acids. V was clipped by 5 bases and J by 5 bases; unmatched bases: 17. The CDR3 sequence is CASSKALGQGASERNTIYF. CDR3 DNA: TGTGCCAGCAGCAAGGCCCTTGGACAGGGGGCCAGTGAGCGAAACACCATATATTTT.

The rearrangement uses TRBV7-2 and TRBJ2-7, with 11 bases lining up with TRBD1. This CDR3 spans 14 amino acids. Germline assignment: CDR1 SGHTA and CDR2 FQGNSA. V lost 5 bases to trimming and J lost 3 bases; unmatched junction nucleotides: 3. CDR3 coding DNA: TGTGCCAGCAGCGGGGACAGGGGGGACTACGAGCAGTACTTC. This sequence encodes CASSGDRGDYEQYF. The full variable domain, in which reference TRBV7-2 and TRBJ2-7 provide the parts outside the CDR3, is GAGVSQSPSNKVTEKGKDVELRCDPISGHTALYWYRQSLGQGLEFLIYFQGNSAPDKSGLPSDRFSAERTGGSVSTLTIQRTQQEDSAVYLCASSGDRGDYEQYFGPGTRLTVT.

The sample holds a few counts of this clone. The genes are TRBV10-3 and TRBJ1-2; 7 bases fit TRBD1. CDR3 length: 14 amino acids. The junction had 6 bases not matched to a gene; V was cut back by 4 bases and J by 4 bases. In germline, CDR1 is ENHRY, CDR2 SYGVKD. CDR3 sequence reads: CAISAGTATYGYTF. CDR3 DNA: TGTGCCATCAGTGCTGGGACAGCCACCTATGGCTACACCTTC.

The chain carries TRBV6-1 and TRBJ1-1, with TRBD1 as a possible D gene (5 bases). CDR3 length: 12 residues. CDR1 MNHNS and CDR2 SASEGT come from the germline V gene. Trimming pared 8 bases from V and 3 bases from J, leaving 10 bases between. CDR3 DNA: TGTGCCAGCTCTCTCAGGGACACTGAAGCTTTCTTT. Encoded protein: CASSLRDTEAFF.

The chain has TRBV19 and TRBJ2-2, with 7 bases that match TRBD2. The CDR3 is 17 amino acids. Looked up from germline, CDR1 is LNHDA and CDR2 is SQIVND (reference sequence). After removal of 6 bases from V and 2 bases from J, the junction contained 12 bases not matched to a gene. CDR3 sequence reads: CASSRSFLAENTGELFF. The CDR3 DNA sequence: TGTGCCAGTAGCCGGTCTTTTCTAGCGGAAAACACCGGGGAGCTGTTTTTT.

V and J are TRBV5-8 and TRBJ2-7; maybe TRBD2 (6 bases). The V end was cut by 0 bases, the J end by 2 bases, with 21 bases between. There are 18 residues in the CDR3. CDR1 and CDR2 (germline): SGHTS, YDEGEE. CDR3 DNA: TGTGCCAGCAGCTTGGCGAGTAGCGGTCCCAAGGGGCCCTACGAGCAGTACTTC. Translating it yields CASSLASSGPKGPYEQYF.

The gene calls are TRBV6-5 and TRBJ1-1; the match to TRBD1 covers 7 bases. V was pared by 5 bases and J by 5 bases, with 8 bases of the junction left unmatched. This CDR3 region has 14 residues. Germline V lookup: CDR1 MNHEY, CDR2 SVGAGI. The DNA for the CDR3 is TGTGCCAGCAGTACCTACAGGGGACAAACTGAAGCTTTCTTT. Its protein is CASSTYRGQTEAFF.

For the CDR3, the DNA is TGCGCCAGCAGCTGGGGACTAGCGAGAAACAATGAGCAGTTCTTC. It translates to CASSWGLARNNEQFF. The chain combines TRBV5-1 with TRBJ2-1; TRBD2 matches 10 bases. Germline V gene sequence: CDR1 SGHRS, CDR2 YFSETQ. CDR3 length: 15 residues. After removal of 3 bases from V and 5 bases from J, the junction contained 5 bases not matched to a gene.

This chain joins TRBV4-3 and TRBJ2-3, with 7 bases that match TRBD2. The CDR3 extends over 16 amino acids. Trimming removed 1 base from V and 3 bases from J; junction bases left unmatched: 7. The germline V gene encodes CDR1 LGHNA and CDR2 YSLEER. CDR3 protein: CASSQGGRGETDTQYF. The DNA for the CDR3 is TGCGCCAGCAGCCAAGGCGGGAGAGGCGAGACAGATACGCAGTATTTT.

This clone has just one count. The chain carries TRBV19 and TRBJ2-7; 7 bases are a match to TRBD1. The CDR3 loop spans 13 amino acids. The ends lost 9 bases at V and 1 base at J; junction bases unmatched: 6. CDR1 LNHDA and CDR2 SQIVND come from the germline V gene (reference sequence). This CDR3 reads CASSRDRSYEQYF. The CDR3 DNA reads TGTGCCAGCAGCCGGGACAGATCCTACGAGCAGTACTTC.

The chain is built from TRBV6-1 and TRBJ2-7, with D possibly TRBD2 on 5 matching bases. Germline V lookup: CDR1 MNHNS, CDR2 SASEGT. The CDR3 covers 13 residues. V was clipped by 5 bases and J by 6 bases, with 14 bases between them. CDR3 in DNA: TGTGCCAGCAGTCCCGGACTGGCTCGCGAGCAGTACTTC. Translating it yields CASSPGLAREQYF.

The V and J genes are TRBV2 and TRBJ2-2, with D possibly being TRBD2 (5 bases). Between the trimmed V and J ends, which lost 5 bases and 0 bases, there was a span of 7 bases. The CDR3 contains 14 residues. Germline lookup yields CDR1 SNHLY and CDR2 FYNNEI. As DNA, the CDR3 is TGTGCCAGCAGTCGGGAAGCGAACACCGGGGAGCTGTTTTTT. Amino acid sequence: CASSREANTGELFF.